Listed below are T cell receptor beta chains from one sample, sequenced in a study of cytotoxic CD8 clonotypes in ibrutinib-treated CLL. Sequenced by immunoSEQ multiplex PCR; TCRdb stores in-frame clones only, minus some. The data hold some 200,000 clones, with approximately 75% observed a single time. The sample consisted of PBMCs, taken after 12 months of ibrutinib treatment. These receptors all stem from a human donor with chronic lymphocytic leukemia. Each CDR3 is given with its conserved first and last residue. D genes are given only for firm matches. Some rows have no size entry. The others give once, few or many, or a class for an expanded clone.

CASSSGGEQYF	TGTGCCAGCAGTTCCGGTGGCGAGCAGTACTTC	-	few	TRBJ2-7	TRBV27
CASSSMDTEAFF	TGTGCCAGCAGTTCTATGGATACTGAAGCTTTCTTT	-	-	TRBJ1-1	TRBV28
CASSQAGGWNEQFF	TGTGCCAGCAGCCAGGCGGGGGGCTGGAATGAGCAGTTCTTC	TRBD2	-	TRBJ2-1	TRBV7-9
CASSEDRGGDRYEQYF	TGTGCCAGCAGTGAAGACAGGGGGGGGGATCGCTACGAGCAGTACTTC	TRBD1	-	TRBJ2-7	TRBV25-1
CASSLDPGETQYF	TGTGCCAGCAGCTTGGACCCGGGAGAGACCCAGTACTTC	-	-	TRBJ2-5	TRBV5-4
CASSLSQGTTEAFF	TGCGCCAGCAGCTTGTCGCAGGGCACCACTGAAGCTTTCTTT	-	-	TRBJ1-1	TRBV5-1
CAISESAVLYDGLEQYF	TGTGCCATCAGTGAGTCGGCGGTTCTTTACGACGGCCTGGAGCAGTACTTC	-	-	TRBJ2-7	TRBV10-3
CASSLNTDTQYF	TGTGCCAGCAGTCTCAATACAGATACGCAGTATTTT	-	-	TRBJ2-3	TRBV5-6
CASSGRIGTDTQYF	TGCGCCAGCAGCGGTCGGATAGGAACAGATACGCAGTATTTT	-	-	TRBJ2-3	TRBV5-1
CASSLDSGDGSETQYF	TGTGCCAGCAGCTTAGACAGCGGGGATGGGTCGGAGACCCAGTACTTC	TRBD2	-	TRBJ2-5	TRBV7-2
CASSRTSGNTIYF	TGTGCCAGCAGTAGAACCTCTGGAAACACCATATATTTT	-	once	TRBJ1-3	TRBV6-6
CASSVRSTWSADTQYF	TGTGCCAGCAGCGTCCGATCAACGTGGTCGGCAGATACGCAGTATTTT	-	-	TRBJ2-3	TRBV9
CASSFDGEQFF	TGCGCCAGCAGCTTTGACGGTGAGCAGTTCTTC	-	-	TRBJ2-1	TRBV5-1
CAWRRTGYTGELFF	TGTGCCTGGAGAAGAACAGGCTACACCGGGGAGCTGTTTTTT	-	few	TRBJ2-2	TRBV30
CASSLVADTGELFF	TGTGCCAGCAGCTTGGTAGCGGACACCGGGGAGCTGTTTTTT	-	many	TRBJ2-2	TRBV5-4
CASSLDGTGPRGELFF	TGTGCCAGCAGCTTAGATGGGACAGGCCCGCGAGGGGAGCTGTTTTTT	TRBD1	-	TRBJ2-2	TRBV7-6
CASSWVWDNDNEQFF	TGTGCCAGCAGCTGGGTGTGGGACAACGACAATGAGCAGTTCTTC	-	-	TRBJ2-1	TRBV13
CAWSVRVPPFEQYF	TGTGCCTGGAGTGTACGTGTTCCCCCGTTCGAGCAGTACTTC	-	-	TRBJ2-7	TRBV30
CASSSGAGAYNEQFF	TGTGCCAGCAGTTCCGGTGCGGGAGCCTACAATGAGCAGTTCTTC	TRBD2	-	TRBJ2-1	TRBV27
CASSHLGRTGPNIGELFF	TGCGCCAGCAGCCACCTCGGAAGGACAGGGCCGAACATCGGGGAGCTGTTTTTT	TRBD1	-	TRBJ2-2	TRBV4-1
CASSFLRESTYEQYF	TGCGCCAGCAGCTTTTTAAGGGAGTCTACCTACGAGCAGTACTTC	-	once	TRBJ2-7	TRBV5-1
CASSIEAGVPYEQYF	TGTGCCAGTAGTATCGAAGCGGGAGTCCCCTACGAGCAGTACTTC	TRBD2	-	TRBJ2-7	TRBV19
CASSSYGTGVDEQYF	TGTGCCAGCAGCAGTTATGGGACCGGGGTTGACGAGCAGTACTTC	-	-	TRBJ2-7	TRBV14
CASTPGADTQYF	TGTGCCAGCACCCCGGGGGCAGATACGCAGTATTTT	-	-	TRBJ2-3	TRBV7-9
CASSQDPSRGQFPNYGYTF	TGTGCCAGCAGCCAAGATCCTAGCAGGGGGCAATTTCCTAACTATGGCTACACCTTC	TRBD1	-	TRBJ1-2	TRBV14
CASQEGTEEYF	TGTGCCAGCCAGGAGGGGACGGAGGAGTACTTC	-	-	TRBJ2-7	TRBV5-4
CASGWYSNQPQHF	TGTGCCAGCGGATGGTATAGCAATCAGCCCCAGCATTTT	-	-	TRBJ1-5	TRBV27
CASLPWSSGNTIYF	TGTGCCAGCCTCCCTTGGAGCTCTGGAAACACCATATATTTT	-	-	TRBJ1-3	TRBV28
CATRGGQGARADTQYF	TGTGCCACCAGGGGCGGACAGGGGGCGAGGGCAGATACGCAGTATTTT	TRBD1	-	TRBJ2-3	TRBV15
CASSLSLAGSSYNSPLHF	TGTGCCAGCAGCTTATCACTGGCGGGGAGCTCCTATAATTCACCCCTCCACTTT	-	-	TRBJ1-6	TRBV7-9
CASAFGRGAYEQYF	TGTGCTAGTGCCTTCGGACGGGGGGCCTACGAGCAGTACTTC	TRBD2	few	TRBJ2-7	TRBV12-5
CASSQEETGRLETQYF	TGTGCCAGCAGCCAAGAGGAGACTGGCCGGCTGGAGACCCAGTACTTC	-	-	TRBJ2-5	TRBV4-2
CASSQAPLASYNEQFF	TGCGCCAGCAGCCAAGCCCCTTTAGCCTCTTACAATGAGCAGTTCTTC	-	-	TRBJ2-1	TRBV4-1
CASSPRGPYEQYF	TGTGCCAGCAGTCCCCGGGGGCCCTACGAGCAGTACTTC	-	-	TRBJ2-7	TRBV6-5
CASSPGVGHGGELFF	TGTGCCAGCAGTCCGGGGGTCGGGCATGGAGGGGAGCTGTTTTTT	-	-	TRBJ2-2	TRBV6-4
CASSLYGNEQYF	TGTGCCAGCAGCTTATACGGGAACGAGCAGTACTTC	-	-	TRBJ2-7	TRBV11-3
CASSSGLDHTSTDTQYF	TGTGCCAGTAGTTCGGGACTAGACCACACTAGCACAGATACGCAGTATTTT	TRBD2	-	TRBJ2-3	TRBV19
CASSNPWQGNSGYTF	TGTGCCAGTAGTAACCCATGGCAGGGTAATAGTGGCTACACCTTC	-	-	TRBJ1-2	TRBV19
CASSEFGLGGHTGELFF	TGTGCCAGTAGTGAGTTTGGGCTAGGGGGACACACCGGGGAGCTGTTTTTT	-	-	TRBJ2-2	TRBV19
CASRPGYGDTEAFF	TGTGCCAGCCGCCCCGGATATGGGGACACTGAAGCTTTCTTT	-	-	TRBJ1-1	TRBV6-5
CASSQGGIEQFF	TGTGCCAGCAGCCAGGGCGGGATTGAGCAGTTCTTC	-	-	TRBJ2-1	TRBV4-2
CASSRHLAKNIQYF	TGTGCCAGCAGTCGACACCTAGCCAAAAACATTCAGTACTTC	-	-	TRBJ2-4	TRBV28
CASFLSGQTAYEQYF	TGTGCCAGCTTCCTAAGCGGACAAACTGCCTACGAGCAGTACTTC	-	-	TRBJ2-7	TRBV14
CASSELAGEKDTQYF	TGTGCCAGCAGTGAATTAGCGGGGGAGAAAGATACGCAGTATTTT	TRBD2	-	TRBJ2-3	TRBV6-1
CASSEWSYEQYF	TGTGCCAGCAGTGAATGGAGCTACGAGCAGTACTTC	-	-	TRBJ2-7	TRBV6-1
CASSTRDNQPQHF	TGTGCCAGCAGTACTCGGGACAATCAGCCCCAGCATTTT	-	once	TRBJ1-5	TRBV6-5
CASSPDTSPYNEQFF	TGCGCCAGCAGCCCCGACACCTCCCCCTACAATGAGCAGTTCTTC	-	-	TRBJ2-1	TRBV5-1
CASSLYVRGPMNTEAFF	TGTGCCAGCAGCTTGTATGTCAGGGGGCCGATGAACACTGAAGCTTTCTTT	TRBD1	-	TRBJ1-1	TRBV5-4
CASSLTTGSANEQYF	TGCGCCAGCAGCTTGACTACAGGGAGCGCGAACGAGCAGTACTTC	-	-	TRBJ2-7	TRBV5-1
CASSLGLATTGELFF	TGCGCCAGCAGCTTGGGGCTAGCCACCACCGGGGAGCTGTTTTTT	-	-	TRBJ2-2	TRBV5-1
CASSQSLAGGKDTQYF	TGCGCCAGCAGCCAATCTCTAGCGGGAGGGAAAGATACGCAGTATTTT	TRBD2	-	TRBJ2-3	TRBV4-1
CASSVGQGSEKLFF	TGTGCCAGCAGCGTGGGACAGGGTAGTGAAAAACTGTTTTTT	TRBD1	once	TRBJ1-4	TRBV9
CASAVEGVSSPLHF	TGTGCCAGCGCCGTGGAGGGGGTGAGTTCACCCCTCCACTTT	-	-	TRBJ1-6	TRBV6-5
CASSFLTYSQETQYF	TGTGCCAGCAGTTTTTTGACATATTCCCAAGAGACCCAGTACTTC	-	-	TRBJ2-5	TRBV28
CASKPQGAQFYEQYF	TGTGCCAGCAAGCCACAGGGGGCGCAATTCTACGAGCAGTACTTC	TRBD1	-	TRBJ2-7	TRBV2
CASSEARTGELFF	TGTGCCAGCAGTGAAGCGAGAACCGGGGAGCTGTTTTTT	-	once	TRBJ2-2	TRBV2
CASSLGTTSNQPQHF	TGTGCCAGCAGCTTAGGGACGACTAGCAATCAGCCCCAGCATTTT	-	-	TRBJ1-5	TRBV7-2
CATGEELFF	TGCGCCACGGGTGAGGAGCTGTTTTTT	-	-	TRBJ2-2	TRBV10-1
CASSLGIAGYNYNEQFF	TGCGCCAGCAGCTTGGGGATAGCCGGGTACAATTACAATGAGCAGTTCTTC	-	-	TRBJ2-1	TRBV5-1
CATSSTRLGLFNEQFF	TGTGCCACCAGCAGTACGCGACTAGGGTTATTCAATGAGCAGTTCTTC	-	-	TRBJ2-1	TRBV15